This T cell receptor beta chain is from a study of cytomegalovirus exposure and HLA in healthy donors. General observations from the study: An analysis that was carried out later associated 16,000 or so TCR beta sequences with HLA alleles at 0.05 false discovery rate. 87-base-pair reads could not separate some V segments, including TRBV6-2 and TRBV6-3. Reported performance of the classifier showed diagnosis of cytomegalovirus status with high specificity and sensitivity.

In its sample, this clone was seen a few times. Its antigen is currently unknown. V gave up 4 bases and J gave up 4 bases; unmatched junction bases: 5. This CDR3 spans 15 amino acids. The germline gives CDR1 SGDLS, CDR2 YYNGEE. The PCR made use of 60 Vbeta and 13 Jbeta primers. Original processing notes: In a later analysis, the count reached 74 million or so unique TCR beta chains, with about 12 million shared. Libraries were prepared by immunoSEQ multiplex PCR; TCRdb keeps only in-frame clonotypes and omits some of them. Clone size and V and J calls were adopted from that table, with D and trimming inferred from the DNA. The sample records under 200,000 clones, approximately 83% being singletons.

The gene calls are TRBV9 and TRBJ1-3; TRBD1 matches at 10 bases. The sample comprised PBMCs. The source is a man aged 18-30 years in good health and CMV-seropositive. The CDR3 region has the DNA TGTGCCAGCAGCCAGACAGGGGGCCGGGGAAACACCATATATTTT. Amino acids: CASSQTGGRGNTIYF.